The T cell receptor beta chain described here comes from a study of T cell responses to AZD1222 COVID-19 vaccine. Libraries were prepared by immunoSEQ multiplex PCR; TCRdb keeps only in-frame clonotypes and omits some of them. Of 150,000 to 200,000 clones in the sample, more than 70% were seen once. This clone was counted a few times. The germline gives CDR1 GTSNPN, CDR2 SVGIG (reference sequence). The CDR3 totals 13 residues. With 2 bases removed from V and 6 bases from J, the gap between germline ends came to 8 bases. Sequenced here: peripheral blood, sampled on day 0 of AZD1222 vaccination. The TCR was taken from an adult in good health. The chain is built from TRBV30 and TRBJ1-6; no definite D call. CDR3 nucleotide sequence: TGTGCCTGGAGTCCAGTCTTTAATTCACCCCTCCACTTT. Residues: CAWSPVFNSPLHF.